This TCR beta chain was retrieved from a study of molecular identifiers for immune sequencing clone quantification. To note about this clonotype: Its antigen is unknown.

TCRdb re-analysed the PCR reads in MiXCR, keeping a single row per CDR3 protein. The sample has around 100,000 distinct CDR3 sequences, over 30% seen once; the top ten hold 4% to 5%. V lost 4 bases, J lost 5 bases, and 16 bases lay in between. Looked up from germline, CDR1 is LGHDT and CDR2 is YNNKEL (reference sequence). This CDR3 spans 15 amino acids. The study, taken as a whole, reports: Spiked Jurkat TCR RNA equivalent to one cell reportedly surfaced among roughly 910,000 naive cells.

The chain combines TRBV3-1 with TRBJ2-3; D ambiguous. The clonotype comes from a human donor in good health. Some libraries in this study had Jurkat cell RNA spiked in. Input material: naive CD8+ T cells from blood, with Jurkat cell RNA spiked in. Subset in this sample: FACS-sorted CD8+CD4-CCR7+CD45RA+ naive T cells. In DNA form, the CDR3 reads TGTGCCAGCAGCCTAGGTACGAGCGATGAAGATACGCAGTATTTT. It is translated as CASSLGTSDEDTQYF.